Presented here are 26 T cell receptor beta chains from one specimen sequenced in a study of shared clonotypes between healthy human individuals. Repertoires were generated with immunoSEQ multiplex PCR, while TCRdb's copy carries only in-frame clones and drops some. Among 2 million to 2.5 million clones listed, roughly 94% were seen once. The sequenced material came from naive CD4+ T cells sorted from blood. Subset indicated: CD45RA+ positively selected. These receptors were collected from a man aged 18 to 35 in good health.

This clone was recorded only once. The chain combines TRBV6-1 with TRBJ2-5, with a tentative D call TRBD2 (5 bases). Trimming shortened V by 8 bases and J by 3 bases, and 10 bases separated the two germline ends. Looked up from germline, CDR1 is MNHNS and CDR2 is SASEGT. The CDR3 covers 12 residues. The CDR3 here is CASSWGEETQYF. CDR3 sequence (DNA): TGTGCCAGCTCATGGGGAGAAGAGACCCAGTACTTC.

The rearrangement uses TRBV7-2 and TRBJ2-1, with 8 bases identical to TRBD2. Germline lookup yields CDR1 SGHTA and CDR2 FQGNSA. The V segment lost 4 bases and the J segment 0 bases; nucleotides outside the gene matches: 11. This CDR3 has 18 residues. The CDR3 DNA reads as TGTGCCAGCAGCTCATCTTGGTCCGGGAGGGCCTCCTACAATGAGCAGTTCTTC. This encodes CASSSSWSGRASYNEQFF. The complete variable domain, with remaining parts taken from reference TRBV7-2 and TRBJ2-1, reads GAGVSQSPSNKVTEKGKDVELRCDPISGHTALYWYRQSLGQGLEFLIYFQGNSAPDKSGLPSDRFSAERTGGSVSTLTIQRTQQEDSAVYLCASSSSWSGRASYNEQFFGPGTRLTVL.

The rearrangement links TRBV5-3 to TRBJ2-5; D may be TRBD2 (5 bases). TRBV5-3 is given ORF status, its function remaining uncertain. The V and J ends lost 5 bases and 4 bases respectively, with 21 bases between them. The CDR3 totals 16 residues. CDR3 sequence: CARSIQLGGEPETQYF. CDR3 nucleotide sequence: TGTGCCAGAAGTATTCAGCTAGGAGGAGAGCCAGAGACCCAGTACTTC.

V is TRBV4-2 and J is TRBJ2-7; the D gene is possibly TRBD1 (6 bases). Trimming stripped 1 base from V and 1 base from J, with 17 bases between. From germline, CDR1 is LGHNA and CDR2 YNFKEQ. The CDR3 totals 17 residues. CDR3 coding DNA: TGTGCCAGCAGCCAAGTATCAGGGGCGGTCGAGTCCTACGAGCAGTACTTC. Its protein is CASSQVSGAVESYEQYF.

V is TRBV19 and J is TRBJ1-2, with TRBD1 matching over 7 bases. The germline gives CDR1 LNHDA, CDR2 SQIVND (reference sequence). This CDR3 region has 16 residues. V lost 4 bases and J lost 8; bases outside the gene matches: 16. In nucleotides, the CDR3 is TGTGCCAGTAGTAGGCTGACAGGGCCCGAGATAAGAGGCTACACCTTC. Translation: CASSRLTGPEIRGYTF. Complete variable domain (other parts from reference TRBV19 and TRBJ1-2): DGGITQSPKYLFRKEGQNVTLSCEQNLNHDAMYWYRQDPGQGLRLIYYSQIVNDFQKGDIAEGYSVSREKKESFPLTVTSAQKNPTAFYLCASSRLTGPEIRGYTFGSGTRLTVV.

Details on this clone: Other DNA sequences in the sample encode the same CDR3. The chain employs TRBV5-1 and TRBJ1-1; the D is unclear. Germline CDR1 is SGHRS and CDR2 is YFSETQ. The CDR3 is 14 amino acids. Deletions cut 3 bases from V and 0 bases from J, with 9 bases between. CDR3 nucleotides: TGCGCCAGCAGCTCACAGACTATGAACACTGAAGCTTTCTTT. Its translation is CASSSQTMNTEAFF. The entire variable domain, with the rest obtained from reference TRBV5-1 and TRBJ1-1, is as follows: KAGVTQTPRYLIKTRGQQVTLSCSPISGHRSVSWYQQTPGQGLQFLFEYFSETQRNKGNFPGRFSGRQFSNSRSEMNVSTLELGDSALYLCASSSQTMNTEAFFGQGTRLTVV.

This sequence joins TRBV2 and TRBJ2-5; unclear D gene. CDR1 and CDR2 (germline): SNHLY, FYNNEI. This CDR3 comprises 15 residues. Trimming removed 8 bases from V and 0 bases from J, with 16 bases in between. The CDR3 bases are TGTGCCAGCCCGAGACCCGGCCTGCACCAAGAGACCCAGTACTTC. Translation gives CASPRPGLHQETQYF.

The chain has TRBV7-9 and TRBJ2-3; D call uncertain. Per germline, CDR1 SEHNR and CDR2 FQNEAQ (reference sequence). This CDR3 is built from 13 residues. V was clipped by 2 bases and J by 5 bases, with 8 bases between them. The CDR3 nucleotides read TGTGCCAGCAGCTTATTGAAGGGAGATACGCAGTATTTT. As protein: CASSLLKGDTQYF. Full variable domain (missing parts from reference TRBV7-9 and TRBJ2-3): DTGVSQNPRHKITKRGQNVTFRCDPISEHNRLYWYRQTLGQGPEFLTYFQNEAQLEKSRLLSDRFSAERPKGSFSTLEIQRTEQGDSAMYLCASSLLKGDTQYFGPGTRLTVL.

Here the CDR3 reads CASSTDKWGGAREQYF. For the CDR3, the DNA is TGTGCCAGCAGCACCGACAAGTGGGGGGGTGCGCGGGAGCAGTACTTC. The rearrangement links TRBV27 to TRBJ2-7; 7 positions agree with TRBD2. The CDR3 consists of 16 residues. Germline V gene lookup returns CDR1 MNHEY and CDR2 SMNVEV (reference sequence). V shed 6 bases, J shed 7 bases, and the junction held 18 bases outside the gene matches.

The gene calls are TRBV27 and TRBJ2-4, with D perhaps TRBD2 (6 bases). Trimming took off 5 bases at V and 0 bases at J, with 11 bases between the two ends. CDR1 and CDR2 (germline): MNHEY, SMNVEV (reference sequence). The CDR3 totals 15 residues. CDR3 bases: TGTGCCAGCAGTGCCCTAGCGATAGCCAAAAACATTCAGTACTTC. Translated: CASSALAIAKNIQYF.

This rearrangement joins TRBV9 to TRBJ2-5; 10 bases align to TRBD2. The CDR3 sequence is 15 residues long. Losses at the gene ends were 2 bases for V and 5 bases for J; bases not matched to a gene: 6. CDR1 is SGDLS and CDR2 is YYNGEE in the germline V gene. As DNA, the CDR3 is TGTGCCAGCAGCGTTGCTAGCGGGGGAGTGGAGACCCAGTACTTC. Translated, it gives CASSVASGGVETQYF.

The chain has TRBV15 and TRBJ1-2, with 12 bases lining up with TRBD1. Trimming cost V 3 bases and J 8 bases; bases outside gene matches: 7. Germline V lookup: CDR1 LNHNV, CDR2 YYDKDF (reference sequence). CDR3 length: 15 residues. CDR3 amino acids: CATSRPGQGARGYTF. The CDR3 nucleotides are TGTGCCACCAGCAGGCCGGGACAGGGGGCGCGAGGCTACACCTTC.

The V and J genes are TRBV28 and TRBJ1-6; no clear D gene. Trimming shortened V by 6 bases and J by 5 bases, and 8 bases separated the two germline ends. CDR1 is MDHEN, CDR2 SYDVKM, per germline. There are 13 residues in the CDR3. The CDR3 DNA reads TGTGCCAGCAGCGACGTAGATAATTCACCCCTCCACTTT. Translated: CASSDVDNSPLHF.

This clone appeared a single time. The J gene is TRBJ1-3, the V gene TRBV4-3; D gene unclear. The CDR3 covers 13 residues. The V end was cut by 0 bases, the J end by 3 bases, with 3 bases between. CDR1 is LGHNA, CDR2 YSLEER, per germline. The CDR3 is CASSQDYGNTIYF. In DNA, the CDR3 is TGCGCCAGCAGCCAAGATTATGGAAACACCATATATTTT.

For this clone: Relative to the germline gene, one junction end is altered; a read error may explain this. The rearrangement links TRBV4-3 to TRBJ2-1, with 9 bases fitting TRBD2. This CDR3 region has 15 residues. Looked up from germline, CDR1 is LGHNA and CDR2 is YSLEER. CDR3 sequence reads: CASSQGSGRNNEQFF. The CDR3 coding sequence is TGCGCCAGCAGTCAAGGGAGCGGGAGGAACAATGAGCAGTTCTTC.

In regard to this clone: The sample holds other DNA sequences that translate to the same CDR3. The V call is TRBV7-9, the J call TRBJ1-4, with D hard to call. V was cut by 5 bases and J by 5 bases, with 6 bases left in between. The germline V gene encodes CDR1 SEHNR and CDR2 FQNEAQ (reference sequence). The CDR3 extends over 12 amino acids. This CDR3 reads CASSRPNEKLFF. The CDR3 region has the DNA TGTGCCAGCAGCAGACCAAATGAAAAACTGTTTTTT.

This clone was counted once. The chain joins TRBV4-1 to TRBJ2-2, with D possibly TRBD2 on 5 matching bases. V was cut by 4 bases and J by 4 bases, with 13 bases left in between. This CDR3 is 15 amino acids long. CDR1 and CDR2 (germline): MGHRA, YSYEKL. This chain's CDR3 is CASSRQEGSTGELFF. The CDR3 DNA sequence: TGCGCCAGCAGCCGCCAAGAGGGCAGCACCGGGGAGCTGTTTTTT.

This clone was seen a single time. The rearrangement joins TRBV10-3 to TRBJ2-5, with D maybe TRBD2 (7 bases). The germline gives CDR1 ENHRY, CDR2 SYGVKD. V was cut by 5 bases and J by 5 bases, with 15 bases left in between. The CDR3 has 14 amino acids. In DNA, the CDR3 is TGTGCCATCAGTCAAATTAGGGGGGGCGAGACCCAGTACTTC. Translated: CAISQIRGGETQYF.

This clone was observed a single time. The CDR3 here is CASSLAARSTDTQYF. The CDR3 nucleotides are TGTGCCAGCAGCTTGGCCGCGCGAAGCACAGATACGCAGTATTTT. J is TRBJ2-3 and V is TRBV5-4; D is undetermined. Germline assignment: CDR1 SGHNT and CDR2 YYREEE (reference sequence). This CDR3 contains 15 residues. V was cut by 0 bases and J by 0 bases, with 8 bases left in between.

For this clone: In the same sample, other DNA sequences code for this CDR3. V and J are TRBV18 and TRBJ1-5; no reliable D call. The CDR3 loop spans 15 amino acids. Germline V gene lookup returns CDR1 KGHSH and CDR2 LQKENI. Trimming left V 2 bases short and J 2 bases short, with 10 bases between. The CDR3 loop reads CASSPGSGGNQPQHF. CDR3 nucleotides: TGTGCCAGCTCACCAGGGTCGGGAGGCAATCAGCCCCAGCATTTT.

The chain employs TRBV18 and TRBJ1-4; 8 positions agree with TRBD1. The ends lost 3 bases at V and 7 bases at J; junction bases unmatched: 16. This CDR3 spans 18 amino acids. Germline CDR1 is KGHSH and CDR2 is LQKENI. Here the CDR3 reads CASSPLYSSGGAGEKLFF. The CDR3 DNA is TGTGCCAGCTCACCCCTCTATTCGTCAGGGGGCGCGGGTGAAAAACTGTTTTTT.

On this clone: Within the sample, other DNA sequences also encode this same CDR3. The chain uses TRBV28 and TRBJ2-5; 7 bases align to TRBD2. The CDR3 is 13 amino acids. The trim removed 2 bases at V and 4 bases at J, leaving 1 base unmatched. Germline V gene sequence: CDR1 MDHEN, CDR2 SYDVKM. DNA for the CDR3: TGTGCCAGCAGTTTAGGCGGGAGAGAGACCCAGTACTTC. Protein product: CASSLGGRETQYF.

V gene TRBV10-3 combines with J gene TRBJ2-3, with TRBD2 as a possible D gene (6 bases). The CDR3 has 15 residues. Trimming removed 6 bases from V and 2 bases from J, with 15 bases in between. Per germline, CDR1 ENHRY and CDR2 SYGVKD. The DNA for the CDR3 is TGTGCCATCAGATTCGAGACTAGGGCCACAGATACGCAGTATTTT. Protein: CAIRFETRATDTQYF.

The chain employs TRBV5-1 and TRBJ1-3; D is perhaps TRBD1 (5 bases). Trimming left V 8 bases short and J 2 bases short, with 17 bases between. The CDR3 has 15 amino acids. Germline-derived CDR1 and CDR2 are SGHRS and YFSETQ. For the CDR3, the DNA is TGCGCCAGTTCCAGTGGGGCAGGACCTGGAAACACCATATATTTT. It translates to CASSSGAGPGNTIYF. The whole variable domain, remainder taken from reference TRBV5-1 and TRBJ1-3, is KAGVTQTPRYLIKTRGQQVTLSCSPISGHRSVSWYQQTPGQGLQFLFEYFSETQRNKGNFPGRFSGRQFSNSRSEMNVSTLELGDSALYLCASSSGAGPGNTIYFGEGSWLTVV.

J is TRBJ1-2 and V is TRBV28; 10 bases agree with TRBD1. Germline values: CDR1 MDHEN, CDR2 SYDVKM. The CDR3 sequence is 16 residues long. The junction had 7 bases not matched to a gene; V was cut back by 3 bases and J by 3 bases. The CDR3 bases are TGTGCCAGCAGTTTTCAGGACAGGGGGTTCTACTATGGCTACACCTTC. Protein product: CASSFQDRGFYYGYTF.

The V call is TRBV6-1, the J call TRBJ2-2; D gene ambiguous. This CDR3 is 16 amino acids long. V gave up 4 bases and J gave up 5 bases, with 17 bases separating them. CDR1 is MNHNS, CDR2 SASEGT, per germline. The CDR3 loop reads CASSGLGRKLTGELFF. The CDR3 region has the DNA TGTGCCAGCAGTGGCCTGGGCAGGAAGCTGACCGGGGAGCTGTTTTTT.